This is a list of T cell receptor beta chains from one sample in a study of T cell changes during pregnancy in multiple sclerosis. The table came from immunoSEQ multiplex PCR; TCRdb's copy has only in-frame clones and leaves some out. The sample records some 20,000 clones, 88% being singletons. The material was CD8+ T cells from peripheral blood mononuclear cells, obtained after pregnancy. The origin of the receptors is a female donor in good health, enrolled as a control in a pregnancy study. Both conserved end residues are part of each CDR3. D genes are given only for firm matches. Clone size is given for some rows only: seen once, a few or many times, or a class if the clone is expanded.

>14|-|TRBV7-9|TRBJ1-5|-
TGTGCCAGCGGCAAACAGGGTAGTGATCAGCCCCAGCATTTT
CASGKQGSDQPQHF
>15|-|TRBV5-5|TRBJ2-7|TRBD1
TGTGCCAGCAGCTTCTCCCAGGGGGAAAGGGGCGAGCAGTACTTC
CASSFSQGERGEQYF
>15|-|TRBV4-3|TRBJ2-7|TRBD1
TGCGCCAGCAGCCATCGGGAGACAGGGGTTTACGAGCAGTACTTC
CASSHRETGVYEQYF
>14|-|TRBV5-4|TRBJ1-4|-
TGTGCCAGCAGCTTGGCAGATGCTAATGAAAAACTGTTTTTT
CASSLADANEKLFF
>15|-|TRBV18|TRBJ2-7|-
TGTGCCAGCTCAGAACCGTCGATCCAGGGCCACGAGCAGTACTTC
CASSEPSIQGHEQYF
>13|-|TRBV29-1|TRBJ2-2|-
TGCAGCGTTGAACAGGGCAACACCGGGGAGCTGTTTTTT
CSVEQGNTGELFF
>13|-|TRBV4-1|TRBJ1-1|-
TGCGCCAGCAGCCCTCTCGTGAGTCATGAAGCTTTCTTT
CASSPLVSHEAFF
>15|once|TRBV11-3|TRBJ1-1|-
TGTGCCAGCAGCTTAGATGGAGGGGCCCTCACTGAAGCTTTCTTT
CASSLDGGALTEAFF
>13|-|TRBV7-9|TRBJ1-2|-
TGTGCCAGCAGCCCAACAGGGCCAGATGGCTACACCTTC
CASSPTGPDGYTF
>17|-|TRBV7-2|TRBJ1-2|-
TGTGCCAGCAGGATTACGGACGTACTAGCAGCTAACTATGGCTACACCTTC
CASRITDVLAANYGYTF
>15|-|TRBV7-9|TRBJ2-1|TRBD1
TGTGCCAGCAGCAAACCGGGACAGGGCGTCAATGAGCAGTTCTTC
CASSKPGQGVNEQFF
>13|-|TRBV4-2|TRBJ1-1|-
TGTGCCAGCAGCACCCGGACGGAGGAGGAAGCTTTCTTT
CASSTRTEEEAFF
>15|-|TRBV6-1|TRBJ2-3|TRBD2
TGTGCCAGCAGTGGATCTAGCGGGGGCTCAGATACGCAGTATTTT
CASSGSSGGSDTQYF
>16|-|TRBV7-3|TRBJ2-3|TRBD2
TGTGCCAGCAGCTTAGGTAGCGGGGGGGCCGGGGATACGCAGTATTTT
CASSLGSGGAGDTQYF
>14|once|TRBV11-3|TRBJ2-7|-
TGTGCCAGCAGCCCAACACCAGCGGGCTACGAGCAGTACTTC
CASSPTPAGYEQYF
>14|-|TRBV25-1|TRBJ1-1|-
TGTGCCAGCAGTGACCCGACAGAGAACACTGAAGCTTTCTTT
CASSDPTENTEAFF
>18|-|TRBV27|TRBJ1-1|TRBD1
TGTGCCAGCAGTTCTTATCCCCCCGCGACAGGGGTGGATACTGAAGCTTTCTTT
CASSSYPPATGVDTEAFF
>15|-|TRBV4-3|TRBJ1-1|-
TGCGCCAGCAGCCAGGCGGGACGAACGAACACTGAAGCTTTCTTT
CASSQAGRTNTEAFF
>16|-|TRBV5-1|TRBJ2-3|-
TGCGCCAGCAGCTTGGTGCAGGGGGGCTCTTTGGATACGCAGTATTTT
CASSLVQGGSLDTQYF
>14|-|TRBV5-3|TRBJ2-1|-
TGTGCCAGAAGCTTGGGACTGACTAGTCCTGAGCAGTTCTTC
CARSLGLTSPEQFF
>13|-|TRBV13|TRBJ1-1|-
TGTGCCAGCAGCTCACGGTTACAGGGTGAAGCTTTCTTT
CASSSRLQGEAFF
>14|-|TRBV4-1|TRBJ1-5|-
TGCGCCAGCAGCCAGGACAGTAGCAATCAGCCCCAGCATTTT
CASSQDSSNQPQHF
>13|-|TRBV15|TRBJ1-2|-
TGTGCCACCAGTTCCGCCGGGATGGATGGCTACACCTTC
CATSSAGMDGYTF
>18|-|TRBV7-3|TRBJ2-6|TRBD1
TGTGCCAGCAGCTTAATAGGGACAGGGTTCTCTGGGGCCAACGTCCTGACTTTC
CASSLIGTGFSGANVLTF
>15|-|TRBV11-3|TRBJ2-1|TRBD2
TGTGCCAGCAGCTTACGGCGGGGGTACTACAATGAGCAGTTCTTC
CASSLRRGYYNEQFF
>15|-|TRBV6-5|TRBJ2-7|TRBD1
TGTGCCAGCAGGGACGTGAGACAGGGGTCCTACGAGCAGTACTTC
CASRDVRQGSYEQYF
>14|-|TRBV5-5|TRBJ1-1|-
TGTGCCAGCAGCTTGGAGGGGGTGAACACTGAAGCTTTCTTT
CASSLEGVNTEAFF
>14|-|TRBV7-2|TRBJ1-2|-
TGTGCCAGCAGCACGGGGGTAGGCTCAGATGGCTACACCTTC
CASSTGVGSDGYTF
>15|-|TRBV25-1|TRBJ2-1|-
TGTGCCAGCATAAGGGGGGGGGAGAAATACAATGAGCAGTTCTTC
CASIRGGEKYNEQFF
>14|-|TRBV9|TRBJ2-7|TRBD2
TGTGCCAGCAGCGCCTCCGGGGGGAGCTACGAGCAGTACTTC
CASSASGGSYEQYF
>14|few|TRBV19|TRBJ2-3|-
TGTGCCAGTAGTATGGGCAGGGAAGCAGATACGCAGTATTTT
CASSMGREADTQYF
>16|few|TRBV11-2|TRBJ2-2|TRBD2
TGTGCCAGCAGCTCCGTAGCGGGGGCGAACACCGGGGAGCTGTTTTTT
CASSSVAGANTGELFF
>14|-|TRBV6-6|TRBJ2-7|-
TGTGCCAGCAGTTACGGACTCGGGCCCTACGAGCAGTACTTC
CASSYGLGPYEQYF
>15|-|TRBV9|TRBJ1-1|-
TGTGCCAGCAGCGTAGATCAGGGATGGAACACTGAAGCTTTCTTT
CASSVDQGWNTEAFF
>14|-|TRBV6-5|TRBJ1-2|-
TGTGCCAGCAGTTACTCTGTCCGTTCCTATGGCTACACCTTC
CASSYSVRSYGYTF
>14|once|TRBV4-2|TRBJ2-7|-
TGTGCCAGCAGCCAAGGGGACACAACCTACGAGCAGTACTTC
CASSQGDTTYEQYF
>15|-|TRBV11-2|TRBJ2-1|TRBD1
TGTGCCAGCAGCCCGACGGGACAGGACTACAATGAGCAGTTCTTC
CASSPTGQDYNEQFF
>11|-|TRBV5-4|TRBJ2-7|TRBD2
TGTGCCAGCGGGGGGGTGGGCGAGCAGTACTTC
CASGGVGEQYF
>15|once|TRBV19|TRBJ1-5|TRBD1
TGTGCCAGTACCGAAGACAGGGGTGGCAATCAGCCCCAGCATTTT
CASTEDRGGNQPQHF